This T cell receptor beta chain was sequenced in a study of blood T cell repertoires in COVID-19. Study-wide context: Whether acute or convalescent, the COVID-19 samples came from the United States, Italy and Spain.

The CDR3 has 17 amino acids. Here immunoSEQ multiplex PCR was the method, and the copy in TCRdb shows in-frame clones only, minus some. The sample has 130,000 or so clones, about 80% seen once. Material for sequencing was peripheral blood. This receptor was obtained from a human donor in a cohort sampled during active COVID-19. This rearrangement joins TRBV21-1 to TRBJ2-3; TRBD2 is the table's D call and was not checked against the DNA. TRBV21-1 represents a pseudogene. The DNA for the CDR3 is TGTGCCAGCAGCAATTTAAGCGGGTGTTCTAGCACAGATACGCAGTATTTT. It specifies CASSNLSGCSSTDTQYF.